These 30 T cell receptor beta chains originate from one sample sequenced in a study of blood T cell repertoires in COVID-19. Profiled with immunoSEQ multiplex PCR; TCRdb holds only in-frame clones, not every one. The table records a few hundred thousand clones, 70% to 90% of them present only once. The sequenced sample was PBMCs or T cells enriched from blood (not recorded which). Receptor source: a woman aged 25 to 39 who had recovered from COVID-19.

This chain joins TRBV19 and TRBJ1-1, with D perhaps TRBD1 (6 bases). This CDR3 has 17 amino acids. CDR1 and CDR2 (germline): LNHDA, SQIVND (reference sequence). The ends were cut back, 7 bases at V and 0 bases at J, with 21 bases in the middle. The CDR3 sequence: CASTPTGGQLMNTEAFF. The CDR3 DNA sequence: TGTGCCAGTACCCCCACGGGAGGACAGCTAATGAACACTGAAGCTTTCTTT.

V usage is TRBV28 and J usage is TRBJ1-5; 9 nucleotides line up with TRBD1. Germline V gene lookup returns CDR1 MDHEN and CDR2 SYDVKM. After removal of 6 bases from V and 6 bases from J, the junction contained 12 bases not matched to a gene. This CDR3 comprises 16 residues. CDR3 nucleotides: TGTGCCAGCAGAACTCCCCTTGGGACAGGGACTCAGCCCCAGCATTTT. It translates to CASRTPLGTGTQPQHF.

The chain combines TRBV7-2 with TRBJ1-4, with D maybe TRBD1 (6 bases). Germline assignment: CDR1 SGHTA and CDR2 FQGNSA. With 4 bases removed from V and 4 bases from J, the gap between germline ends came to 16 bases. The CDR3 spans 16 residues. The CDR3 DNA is TGTGCCAGCAGCTCCACGGCCGGGACATATAATGAAAAACTGTTTTTT. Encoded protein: CASSSTAGTYNEKLFF.

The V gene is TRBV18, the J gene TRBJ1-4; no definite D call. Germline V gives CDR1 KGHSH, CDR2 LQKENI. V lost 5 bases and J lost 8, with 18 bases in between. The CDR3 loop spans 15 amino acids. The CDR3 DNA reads TGTGCCAGCTCAGTTCGGGGAGACGGAGGCGAAAAACTGTTTTTT. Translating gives CASSVRGDGGEKLFF.

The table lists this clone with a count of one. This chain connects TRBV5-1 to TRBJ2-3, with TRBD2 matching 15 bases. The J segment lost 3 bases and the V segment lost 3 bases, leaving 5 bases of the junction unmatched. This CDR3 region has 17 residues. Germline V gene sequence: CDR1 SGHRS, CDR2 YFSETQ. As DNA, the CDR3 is TGCGCCAGCAGCTCCCTGGGACTAGCGGGGGGTACAGATACGCAGTATTTT. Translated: CASSSLGLAGGTDTQYF. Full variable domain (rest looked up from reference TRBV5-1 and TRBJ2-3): KAGVTQTPRYLIKTRGQQVTLSCSPISGHRSVSWYQQTPGQGLQFLFEYFSETQRNKGNFPGRFSGRQFSNSRSEMNVSTLELGDSALYLCASSSLGLAGGTDTQYFGPGTRLTVL.

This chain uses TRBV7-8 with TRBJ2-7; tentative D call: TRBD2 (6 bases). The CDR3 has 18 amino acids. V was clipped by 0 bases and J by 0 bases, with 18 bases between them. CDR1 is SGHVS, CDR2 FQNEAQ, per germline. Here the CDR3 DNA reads TGTGCCAGCAGCTTAGCCCGAATTCCGGGAGACCCCTCCTACGAGCAGTACTTC. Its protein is CASSLARIPGDPSYEQYF.

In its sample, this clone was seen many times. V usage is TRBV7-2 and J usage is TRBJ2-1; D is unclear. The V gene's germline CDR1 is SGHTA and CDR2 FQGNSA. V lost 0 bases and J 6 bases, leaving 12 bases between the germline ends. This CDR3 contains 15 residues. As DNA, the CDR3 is TGTGCCAGCAGCTTAGCAGACGTGTACAGCAATGAGCAGTTCTTC. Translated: CASSLADVYSNEQFF.

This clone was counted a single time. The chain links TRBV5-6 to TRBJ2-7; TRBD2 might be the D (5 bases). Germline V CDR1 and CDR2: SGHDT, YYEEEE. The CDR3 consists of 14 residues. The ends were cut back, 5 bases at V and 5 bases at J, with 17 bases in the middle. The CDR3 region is CASSQDPSGDEQYF. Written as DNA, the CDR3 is TGTGCCAGCAGTCAGGACCCTTCCGGGGACGAGCAGTACTTC.

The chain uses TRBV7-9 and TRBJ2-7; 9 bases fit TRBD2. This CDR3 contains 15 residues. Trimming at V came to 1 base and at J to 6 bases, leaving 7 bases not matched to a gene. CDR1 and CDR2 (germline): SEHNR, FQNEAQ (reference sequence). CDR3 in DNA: TGTGCCAGCAGCTTAGTGGGCGGGAGGGCCTTCGAGCAGTACTTC. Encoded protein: CASSLVGGRAFEQYF. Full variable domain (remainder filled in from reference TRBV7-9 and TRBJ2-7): DTGVSQNPRHKITKRGQNVTFRCDPISEHNRLYWYRQTLGQGPEFLTYFQNEAQLEKSRLLSDRFSAERPKGSFSTLEIQRTEQGDSAMYLCASSLVGGRAFEQYFGPGTRLTVT.

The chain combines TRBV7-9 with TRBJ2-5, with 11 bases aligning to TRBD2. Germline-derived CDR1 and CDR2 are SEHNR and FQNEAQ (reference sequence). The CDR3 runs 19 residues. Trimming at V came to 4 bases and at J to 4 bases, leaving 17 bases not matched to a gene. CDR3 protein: CASSSKTPGLAGVGETQYF. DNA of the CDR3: TGTGCCAGCAGCTCTAAGACACCAGGACTAGCGGGTGTGGGAGAGACCCAGTACTTC. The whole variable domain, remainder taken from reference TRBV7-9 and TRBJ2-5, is DTGVSQNPRHKITKRGQNVTFRCDPISEHNRLYWYRQTLGQGPEFLTYFQNEAQLEKSRLLSDRFSAERPKGSFSTLEIQRTEQGDSAMYLCASSSKTPGLAGVGETQYFGPGTRLLVL.

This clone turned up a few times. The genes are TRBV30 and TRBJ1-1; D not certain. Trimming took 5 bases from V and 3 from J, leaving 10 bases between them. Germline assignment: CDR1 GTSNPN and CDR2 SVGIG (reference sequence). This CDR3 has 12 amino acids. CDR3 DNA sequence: TGTGCCTGGCTTACACCTTACACTGAAGCTTTCTTT. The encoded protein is CAWLTPYTEAFF.

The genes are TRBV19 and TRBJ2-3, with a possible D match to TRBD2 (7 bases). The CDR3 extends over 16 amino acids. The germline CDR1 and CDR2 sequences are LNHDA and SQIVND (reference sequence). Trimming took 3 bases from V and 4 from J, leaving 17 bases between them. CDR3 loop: CASSIGGLRLADTQYF. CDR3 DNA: TGTGCCAGTAGTATCGGGGGGCTGCGGTTGGCAGATACGCAGTATTTT.

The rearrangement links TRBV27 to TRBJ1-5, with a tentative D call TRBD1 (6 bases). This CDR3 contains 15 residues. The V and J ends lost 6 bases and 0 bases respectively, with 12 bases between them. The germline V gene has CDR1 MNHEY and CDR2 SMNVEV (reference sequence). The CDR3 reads CASRPQGISNQPQHF. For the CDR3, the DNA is TGTGCCAGCAGACCACAGGGAATTAGCAATCAGCCCCAGCATTTT.

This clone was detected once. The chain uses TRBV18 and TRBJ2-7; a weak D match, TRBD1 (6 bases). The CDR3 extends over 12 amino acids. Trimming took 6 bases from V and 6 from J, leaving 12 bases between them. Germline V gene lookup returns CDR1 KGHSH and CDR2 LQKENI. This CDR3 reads CASSPTGPEQYF. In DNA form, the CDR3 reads TGTGCCAGCTCGCCCACAGGGCCCGAGCAGTACTTC.

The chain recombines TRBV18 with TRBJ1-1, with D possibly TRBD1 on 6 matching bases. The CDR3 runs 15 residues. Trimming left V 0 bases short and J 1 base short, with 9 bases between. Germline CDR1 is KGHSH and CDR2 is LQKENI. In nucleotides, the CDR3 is TGTGCCAGCTCACCACCGAGGGGGTCGAACACTGAAGCTTTCTTT. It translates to CASSPPRGSNTEAFF.

The CDR3 DNA sequence: TGTGCCAGCAGTTTAACAGGCCCCTACAATGAGCAGTTCTTC. Encoded protein: CASSLTGPYNEQFF. The chain carries TRBV27 and TRBJ2-1, with a weak D call TRBD1 (5 bases). The CDR3 runs to 14 residues. Germline assignment: CDR1 MNHEY and CDR2 SMNVEV (reference sequence). Trimming left V 2 bases short and J 2 bases short, with 7 bases between.

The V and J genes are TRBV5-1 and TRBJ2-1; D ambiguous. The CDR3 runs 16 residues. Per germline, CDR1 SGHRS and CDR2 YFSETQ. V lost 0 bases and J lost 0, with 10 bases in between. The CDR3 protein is CASSLEWSSSYNEQFF. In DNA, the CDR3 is TGCGCCAGCAGCTTGGAGTGGAGCAGCTCCTACAATGAGCAGTTCTTC. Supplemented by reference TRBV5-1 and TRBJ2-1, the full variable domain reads KAGVTQTPRYLIKTRGQQVTLSCSPISGHRSVSWYQQTPGQGLQFLFEYFSETQRNKGNFPGRFSGRQFSNSRSEMNVSTLELGDSALYLCASSLEWSSSYNEQFFGPGTRLTVL.

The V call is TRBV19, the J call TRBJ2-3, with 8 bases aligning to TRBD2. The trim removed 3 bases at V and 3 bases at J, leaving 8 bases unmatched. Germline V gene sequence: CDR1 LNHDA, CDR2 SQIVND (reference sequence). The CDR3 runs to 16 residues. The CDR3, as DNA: TGTGCCAGTAGTATGAGCGGGAGTTCGGGAACAGATACGCAGTATTTT. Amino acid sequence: CASSMSGSSGTDTQYF.

The CDR3 bases are TGTGCCAGCAGCCCGAGAGACAGGCTCCTGAAAGGCTACACCTTC. It specifies CASSPRDRLLKGYTF. V usage is TRBV28 and J usage is TRBJ1-2; weak D call: TRBD1 (6 bases). Germline loops: CDR1 MDHEN, CDR2 SYDVKM. The CDR3 spans 15 residues. Trimming left V 6 bases short and J 8 bases short, with 22 bases between.

CDR3 in DNA: TGTGCCAGCAGTGACAGCTTGTACAATGAGCAGTTCTTC. Amino acids: CASSDSLYNEQFF. J is TRBJ2-1 and V is TRBV6-4, with D unclear. Germline V lookup: CDR1 MRHNA, CDR2 SNTAGT. V lost 2 bases to trimming and J lost 4 bases, with 6 bases between them. CDR3 length: 13 amino acids.

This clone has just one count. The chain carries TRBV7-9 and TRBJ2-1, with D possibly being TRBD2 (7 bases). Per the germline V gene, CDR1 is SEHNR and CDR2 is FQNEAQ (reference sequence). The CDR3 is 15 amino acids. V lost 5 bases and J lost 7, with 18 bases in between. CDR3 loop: CASSPGVWEGNEQFF. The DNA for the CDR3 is TGTGCCAGCAGCCCAGGGGTGTGGGAGGGGAATGAGCAGTTCTTC.

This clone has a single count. CDR3 DNA sequence: TGTGCCAGCAGAGGTCAGGGGTCTTCACCCCTCCACTTT. Its protein is CASRGQGSSPLHF. This chain links TRBV3-1 (or the pseudogene TRBV3-2) with TRBJ1-6; perhaps TRBD1 as D (6 bases). V was shortened by 6 bases and J by 9 bases, with 12 bases between the two germline ends. Germline V gives CDR1 LGHDT, CDR2 YNNKEL (reference sequence). This CDR3 spans 13 amino acids.

For the CDR3, the DNA is TGTGCCAGTAGGGGACAGGGCTCCTACGAGCAGTACTTC. Its protein is CASRGQGSYEQYF. The chain joins TRBV19 to TRBJ2-7; TRBD1 matches 9 bases. Germline values: CDR1 LNHDA, CDR2 SQIVND (reference sequence). This CDR3 is 13 amino acids long. The ends lost 6 bases at V and 0 bases at J; junction bases unmatched: 0.

CDR3 loop: CASSLVLTGVQNTEAFF. The CDR3 DNA is TGCGCCAGCAGCTTGGTTTTGACAGGGGTCCAGAACACTGAAGCTTTCTTT. The rearrangement uses TRBV5-1 and TRBJ1-1; 8 bases match TRBD1. This CDR3 region has 17 residues. The V gene end was trimmed by 0 bases and the J gene end by 1 base; junction bases not matched to a gene: 8. Germline-derived CDR1 and CDR2 are SGHRS and YFSETQ.

The CDR3 nucleotides read TGTGCCTGGATGGCGGCCCCTGAAGCTTTCTTT. It specifies CAWMAAPEAFF. The chain joins TRBV30 to TRBJ1-1; unclear D gene. The CDR3 contains 11 residues. Germline-derived CDR1 and CDR2 are GTSNPN and SVGIG (reference sequence). Trimming removed 4 bases at V and 6 bases at J, with 9 bases between.

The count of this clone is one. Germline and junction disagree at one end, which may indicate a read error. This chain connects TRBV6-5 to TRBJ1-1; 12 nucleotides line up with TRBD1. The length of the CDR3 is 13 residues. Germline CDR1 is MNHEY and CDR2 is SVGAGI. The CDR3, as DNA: TGTGCCAGCACTGGGGACAGGGGGCGCTTTTACCTATTT. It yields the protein CASTGDRGRFYLF.

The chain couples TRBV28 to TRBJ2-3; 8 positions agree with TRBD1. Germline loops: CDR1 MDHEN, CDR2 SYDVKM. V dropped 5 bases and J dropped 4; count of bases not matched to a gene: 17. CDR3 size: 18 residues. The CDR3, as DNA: TGTGCCAGCAGTCCCGATAGGATGGGACAGGTAGCCGCAGATACGCAGTATTTT. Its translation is CASSPDRMGQVAADTQYF.

In DNA, the CDR3 is TGTGCCAGCTCACCAAAGGAGGGAATCCAAGAGACCCAGTACTTC. Translated: CASSPKEGIQETQYF. The chain has TRBV18 and TRBJ2-5; D is possibly TRBD2 (6 bases). Germline V CDR1 and CDR2: KGHSH, LQKENI. The CDR3 loop spans 15 amino acids. V lost 2 bases and J 1 base, leaving 11 bases between the germline ends.

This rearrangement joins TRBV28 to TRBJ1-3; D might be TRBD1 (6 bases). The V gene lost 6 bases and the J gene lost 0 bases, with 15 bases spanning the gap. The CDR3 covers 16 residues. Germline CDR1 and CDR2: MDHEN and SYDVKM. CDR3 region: CASRADRLHSGNTIYF. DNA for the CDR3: TGTGCCAGCAGGGCTGACAGGCTCCACTCTGGAAACACCATATATTTT.

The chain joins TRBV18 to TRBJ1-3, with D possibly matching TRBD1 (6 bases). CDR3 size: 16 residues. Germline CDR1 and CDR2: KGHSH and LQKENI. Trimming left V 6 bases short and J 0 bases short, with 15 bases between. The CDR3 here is CASSRQQGNSGNTIYF. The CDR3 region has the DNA TGTGCCAGCTCCCGACAGCAGGGGAACTCTGGAAACACCATATATTTT.